The sequence of this T cell receptor (beta chain) was determined in a study of shared clonotypes between healthy human individuals. Terminally differentiated effector memory CD45RA+ cells were excluded from the naive CD8 cells, which were CD45RO-negative and positively selected for CCR7. In the study's own analysis: In the immunoSEQ data, sequences were junction-only and lacked quality scores, so filtering differed. The repertoire was sequenced with immunoSEQ multiplex PCR; TCRdb's copy has only in-frame clones and lacks some. Clone size and V and J calls were adopted from that table, with D and trimming inferred from the DNA. The sample has some 2.1 million clones, over 85% seen once. The source is a man between 18 and 35 years old in good health. The sequenced sample was naive CD8+ T cells sorted from blood.

In DNA form, the CDR3 reads TGTGCCAGCAGCTTAAGTCCGGGGGCGTACACCGGGGAGCTGTTTTTT. Protein sequence: CASSLSPGAYTGELFF. The rearrangement joins TRBV11-2 to TRBJ2-2; D may match TRBD1 or TRBD2 (6 bases each). CDR1 is SGHAT, CDR2 FQNNGV, per germline. The CDR3 spans 16 residues. The ends were cut back, 2 bases at V and 3 bases at J, with 13 bases in the middle.